This entry lists 20 T cell receptor beta chains sequenced from one sample in a study of cytomegalovirus exposure and HLA in healthy donors. In the PCR, 60 Vbeta and 13 Jbeta primers were used. Sequencing used immunoSEQ multiplex PCR; TCRdb keeps in-frame clones, though not all of them. The sample yields around 100,000 clones, about 68% seen once. Sequences were obtained from PBMCs. All receptors derive from a man between 25 and 39 years old in good health and CMV-seropositive.

This clone was detected only a few times. The gene calls are TRBV7-9 and TRBJ1-5; maybe TRBD1 (6 bases). V shed 1 base and J shed 0 bases, with 16 bases lying between them. CDR3 length equals 18 residues. Germline assignment: CDR1 SEHNR and CDR2 FQNEAQ (reference sequence). Written as DNA, the CDR3 is TGTGCCAGCAGCTTAGGTTTCCGACAGGTACATAGCAATCAGCCCCAGCATTTT. Translated: CASSLGFRQVHSNQPQHF. Complete variable domain (other parts from reference TRBV7-9 and TRBJ1-5): DTGVSQNPRHKITKRGQNVTFRCDPISEHNRLYWYRQTLGQGPEFLTYFQNEAQLEKSRLLSDRFSAERPKGSFSTLEIQRTEQGDSAMYLCASSLGFRQVHSNQPQHFGDGTRLSIL.

This clone was detected only once. The chain is built from TRBV5-4 and TRBJ2-3; D is perhaps TRBD1 (6 bases). With 0 bases removed from V and 5 bases from J, the gap between germline ends came to 10 bases. The germline V gene has CDR1 SGHNT and CDR2 YYREEE (reference sequence). The CDR3 sequence is 14 residues long. The CDR3 DNA sequence: TGTGCCAGCAGCTTGGCCCAGGGGCAAGATACGCAGTATTTT. Protein product: CASSLAQGQDTQYF. The full variable domain, completed using reference TRBV5-4 and TRBJ2-3, is ETGVTQSPTHLIKTRGQQVTLRCSSQSGHNTVSWYQQALGQGPQFIFQYYREEENGRGNFPPRFSGLQFPNYSSELNVNALELDDSALYLCASSLAQGQDTQYFGPGTRLTVL.

This clone was counted a few times. The chain recombines TRBV11-2 with TRBJ2-6, with D tentatively TRBD1 (6 bases). This CDR3 comprises 17 residues. Germline V CDR1 and CDR2: SGHAT, FQNNGV. V lost 1 base to trimming and J lost 0 bases, with 10 bases between them. CDR3 amino acids: CASSLGTVHSGANVLTF. The CDR3 DNA is TGTGCCAGCAGCTTAGGGACAGTCCACTCTGGGGCCAACGTCCTGACTTTC.

This chain joins TRBV6-5 and TRBJ2-2; D is perhaps TRBD2 (7 bases). Trimming removed 6 bases from V and 3 bases from J, with 14 bases in between. The CDR3 is 15 amino acids. Germline loops: CDR1 MNHEY, CDR2 SVGAGI. As DNA, the CDR3 is TGTGCCAGCAGAGAGGGGGGGGCGGACACCGGGGAGCTGTTTTTT. Translation: CASREGGADTGELFF.

The chain links TRBV4-1 to TRBJ1-1; D gene unclear. CDR1 and CDR2 from the germline V gene are MGHRA and YSYEKL. The length of the CDR3 is 16 residues. V lost 8 bases, J lost 3 bases, and 22 bases lay in between. The CDR3 DNA is TGCGCCAGCTCCCCCGGGGTTTTTCTAGAGCACACTGAAGCTTTCTTT. Protein sequence: CASSPGVFLEHTEAFF.

This clone was seen a single time. The chain uses TRBV7-9 and TRBJ2-3; no reliable D call. Germline values: CDR1 SEHNR, CDR2 FQNEAQ (reference sequence). The germline V and J ends were trimmed by 4 bases and 5 bases, with 16 bases remaining between them. The CDR3 is 15 amino acids. CDR3 sequence reads: CASSSGSLRRDTQYF. In DNA form, the CDR3 reads TGTGCCAGCAGCTCCGGCTCTCTTAGGAGAGATACGCAGTATTTT.

This chain connects TRBV5-1 to TRBJ1-1, with 7 positions matching TRBD1. V shed 8 bases, J shed 5 bases, and the junction held 9 bases outside the gene matches. CDR1 and CDR2 (germline): SGHRS, YFSETQ. The CDR3 is 13 residues long. CDR3 sequence: CASKQGSRTEAFF. For the CDR3, the DNA is TGCGCCAGTAAACAGGGGAGTCGAACTGAAGCTTTCTTT.

The chain has TRBV27 and TRBJ2-7; the D is unclear. CDR3 length equals 13 residues. Looked up from germline, CDR1 is MNHEY and CDR2 is SMNVEV (reference sequence). Trimming stripped 2 bases from V and 3 bases from J, with 8 bases between. The CDR3 loop is CASSLGAHYEQYF. DNA for the CDR3: TGTGCCAGCAGTTTAGGTGCACACTACGAGCAGTACTTC.

This clone was detected only a few times. The chain uses TRBV9 and TRBJ2-7; 9 nucleotides match TRBD1. The J segment lost 6 bases and the V segment lost 6 bases, leaving 7 bases of the junction unmatched. The germline CDR1 and CDR2 sequences are SGDLS and YYNGEE. This CDR3 region has 13 residues. The CDR3 is CASMGTGKGEQYF. CDR3 coding DNA: TGTGCCAGCATGGGGACAGGGAAGGGCGAGCAGTACTTC.

This chain connects TRBV19 to TRBJ2-3; D not resolved. CDR1 and CDR2 from the germline V gene are LNHDA and SQIVND (reference sequence). The CDR3 consists of 13 residues. The V gene lost 1 base and the J gene lost 1 base, with 3 bases spanning the gap. This CDR3 reads CASSIVGTDTQYF. CDR3 DNA: TGTGCCAGTAGTATAGTAGGCACAGATACGCAGTATTTT.

In this sample, this clone turned up a few times. The chain is built from TRBV5-6 and TRBJ1-1, with TRBD1 as a possible D gene (6 bases). Between the trimmed V and J ends, which lost 5 bases and 1 base, there was a span of 12 bases. Germline-derived CDR1 and CDR2 are SGHDT and YYEEEE. CDR3 length equals 14 residues. In nucleotides, the CDR3 is TGTGCCAGCAGACAGTTCAGGGGGAACACTGAAGCTTTCTTT. It translates to CASRQFRGNTEAFF.

The V and J genes are TRBV14 and TRBJ1-2; TRBD1 is a possible D gene (6 bases). The ends were cut back, 0 bases at V and 0 bases at J, with 17 bases in the middle. The CDR3 length is 18 residues. Looked up from germline, CDR1 is SGHDN and CDR2 is FVKESK. The CDR3 loop is CASSQEDSLLAPNYGYTF. CDR3 nucleotide sequence: TGTGCCAGCAGCCAAGAGGACAGCTTACTCGCTCCTAACTATGGCTACACCTTC.

The rearrangement joins TRBV11-2 to TRBJ2-1, with no clear D. Per the germline V gene, CDR1 is SGHAT and CDR2 is FQNNGV. The CDR3 is 12 residues long. V lost 2 bases and J lost 10, with 9 bases in between. The CDR3: CASSLWSREQFF. The CDR3 nucleotides are TGTGCCAGCAGCTTATGGTCGAGGGAGCAGTTCTTC.

This clone was found a few times. The genes are TRBV6-5 and TRBJ1-2; tentative D call: TRBD1 (6 bases). The CDR3 is 15 residues long. Germline values: CDR1 MNHEY, CDR2 SVGAGI. Trimming stripped 4 bases from V and 5 bases from J, with 17 bases between. CDR3 bases: TGTGCCAGCAGTTTTCGCCGGGGTCAGGGGTATGGCTACACCTTC. Protein product: CASSFRRGQGYGYTF.

The chain couples TRBV7-9 to TRBJ2-3; 13 bases agree with TRBD2. In germline, CDR1 is SEHNR, CDR2 FQNEAQ (reference sequence). V dropped 6 bases and J dropped 7; count of bases not matched to a gene: 10. CDR3 size: 16 residues. The CDR3 nucleotides read TGTGCCAGCAGTCAAGGGACTAGCGGGACCGGCTATACGCAGTATTTT. This codes for CASSQGTSGTGYTQYF.

This rearrangement joins TRBV7-2 to TRBJ2-3; 9 positions agree with TRBD2. The ends lost 0 bases at V and 5 bases at J; junction bases unmatched: 9. In germline, CDR1 is SGHTA, CDR2 FQGNSA. The CDR3 consists of 17 residues. CDR3 loop: CASSLALGRGGLDTQYF. CDR3 nucleotide sequence: TGTGCCAGCAGCTTAGCGTTGGGGCGGGGGGGGCTAGATACGCAGTATTTT.

This sequence joins TRBV9 and TRBJ2-3; TRBD2 matches at 13 bases. The CDR3 is made up of 17 amino acids. Germline values: CDR1 SGDLS, CDR2 YYNGEE. V lost 4 bases to trimming and J lost 2 bases; unmatched junction nucleotides: 7. The CDR3 nucleotides are TGTGCCAGCAGCTTTGGACTAGCGGGGGTGACCACAGATACGCAGTATTTT. This sequence encodes CASSFGLAGVTTDTQYF.

With respect to this clone: Without the conserved terminal phenylalanine or tryptophan, this CDR3 likely stems from a read error. The V and J genes are TRBV5-1 and TRBJ2-3; D is perhaps TRBD2 (7 bases). This CDR3 spans 15 amino acids. Between the trimmed V and J ends, which lost 4 bases and 2 bases, there was a span of 14 bases. Germline V gives CDR1 SGHRS, CDR2 YFSETQ. CDR3 DNA sequence: TGCGCCAGCAGCCCCTTAGGGGGGGCCACAGATACGCAGTATCTT. It is translated as CASSPLGGATDTQYL.

The V and J genes are TRBV12-5 and TRBJ1-1; D perhaps matches TRBD1 (5 bases). Trimming pared 5 bases from V and 11 bases from J, leaving 12 bases between. Germline assignment: CDR1 LGHNT and CDR2 FRNRAP. The CDR3 extends over 11 amino acids. This CDR3 reads CASGLTGGAFF. The CDR3 coding sequence is TGTGCTAGTGGTCTAACTGGGGGGGCTTTCTTT.

The V call is TRBV6-1, the J call TRBJ1-2; D possibly corresponds to TRBD1 (6 bases). Trimming shortened V by 10 bases and J by 8 bases, and 20 bases separated the two germline ends. CDR1 MNHNS and CDR2 SASEGT come from the germline V gene. The CDR3 has 13 amino acids. The CDR3: CAIRWTASEGYTF. CDR3 bases: TGTGCCATCCGATGGACAGCCTCGGAAGGCTACACCTTC.